Listed below are T cell receptor beta chains from one sample, sequenced in a study of cytomegalovirus exposure and HLA in healthy donors. Sequenced by immunoSEQ multiplex PCR; TCRdb stores in-frame clones only, minus some. The sample shows 150,000 to 200,000 clones, 75% to 80% of them seen only once. Source material: PBMCs. These receptors originate from a woman in her thirties or forties in good health and CMV-seropositive. Both conserved end residues are part of each CDR3. The D gene is left open where the match is weak. Size values are once, few and many counts, or a class for expanded clones, and some rows have none.

d_gene	abundance	v_gene	j_gene	CDR3aa	CDR3nt
TRBD1	-	TRBV5-5	TRBJ1-2	CASSTLTGRSYGYTF	TGTGCCAGCAGCACCTTGACAGGGAGGAGCTATGGCTACACCTTC
-	-	TRBV2	TRBJ1-5	CASSEGPGVGQPQHF	TGTGCCAGCAGTGAAGGCCCGGGGGTTGGTCAGCCCCAGCATTTT
-	few	TRBV5-8	TRBJ2-3	CASSHYTGKGTDTQYF	TGTGCCAGCAGCCATTATACAGGAAAGGGCACAGATACGCAGTATTTT
TRBD1	-	TRBV11-2	TRBJ2-3	CASSSLRQGAISTDTQYF	TGTGCCAGCAGCTCCCTAAGGCAGGGGGCTATTTCCACAGATACGCAGTATTTT
-	-	TRBV6-5	TRBJ2-1	CASSYPGPNNEQFF	TGTGCCAGCAGTTACCCCGGTCCCAACAATGAGCAGTTCTTC
TRBD1	-	TRBV5-1	TRBJ2-7	CASSGYLGQTFYEQYF	TGCGCCAGCAGCGGCTACCTGGGACAGACTTTCTACGAGCAGTACTTC
TRBD1	-	TRBV27	TRBJ2-5	CASRPMTGLRETQYF	TGTGCCAGCAGACCAATGACAGGGCTCCGGGAGACCCAGTACTTC
TRBD2	-	TRBV10-3	TRBJ2-7	CAIRSSGGDSYEQYF	TGTGCCATCAGATCTAGCGGGGGGGACTCCTACGAGCAGTACTTC
TRBD1	few	TRBV28	TRBJ1-1	CASSLDLGQVYTEAFF	TGTGCCAGCAGTTTGGACCTGGGACAGGTATACACTGAAGCTTTCTTT
TRBD1	-	TRBV4-3	TRBJ2-7	CASSPRQGQYF	TGCGCCAGCAGCCCGCGACAGGGCCAGTACTTC
TRBD1	-	TRBV2	TRBJ1-2	CASGGQGVLDYGYTF	TGTGCCAGCGGGGGACAGGGGGTATTGGACTATGGCTACACCTTC
-	-	TRBV5-6	TRBJ1-3	CASKALGDTSGNTIYF	TGTGCCAGCAAGGCCCTGGGGGACACCTCTGGAAACACCATATATTTT
TRBD1	-	TRBV15	TRBJ1-4	CATSRDTGAGEKLFF	TGTGCCACCAGCAGGGATACAGGGGCAGGGGAAAAACTGTTTTTT
-	-	TRBV30	TRBJ1-1	CAWRRAGDTEAFF	TGTGCCTGGAGAAGGGCCGGGGACACTGAAGCTTTCTTT
-	-	TRBV9	TRBJ2-3	CASGGSSRVDTQYF	TGTGCCAGCGGGGGGTCCAGTAGGGTTGATACGCAGTATTTT